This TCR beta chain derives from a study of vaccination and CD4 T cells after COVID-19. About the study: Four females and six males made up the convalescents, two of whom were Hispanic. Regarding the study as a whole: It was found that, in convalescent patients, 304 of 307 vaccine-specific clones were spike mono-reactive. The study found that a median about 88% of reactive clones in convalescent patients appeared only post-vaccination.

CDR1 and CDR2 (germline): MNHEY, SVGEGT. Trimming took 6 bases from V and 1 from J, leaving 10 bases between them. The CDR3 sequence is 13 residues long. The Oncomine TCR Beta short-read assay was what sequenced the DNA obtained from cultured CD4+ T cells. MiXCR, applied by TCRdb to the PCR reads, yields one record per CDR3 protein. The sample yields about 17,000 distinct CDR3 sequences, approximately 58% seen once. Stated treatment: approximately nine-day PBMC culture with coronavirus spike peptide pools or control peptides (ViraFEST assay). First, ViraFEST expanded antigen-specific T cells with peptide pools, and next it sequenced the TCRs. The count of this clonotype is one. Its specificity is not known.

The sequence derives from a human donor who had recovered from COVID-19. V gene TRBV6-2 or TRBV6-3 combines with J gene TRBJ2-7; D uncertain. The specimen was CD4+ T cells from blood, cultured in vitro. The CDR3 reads CASSLRVSYEQYF. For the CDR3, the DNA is TGTGCCAGCAGCTTACGGGTATCCTACGAGCAGTACTTC.